These 3 T cell receptor beta chains share one sample of origin, sequenced in a study of STAT3 mutations in large granular lymphocyte leukemia. General study results and limits: Every T-cell large granular lymphocyte leukemia patient had at least one immunodominant TCR beta clonotype.

Their recognized antigens are unknown. Assay used: immunoSEQ multiplex PCR; TCRdb lists only in-frame clones, some missing. The sample yields about 2,400 clones, 55% to 80% seen once. The specimen was peripheral blood mononuclear cells. The receptors stem from a woman in her 50s with T-cell large granular lymphocyte leukemia. Some clones in this sample may be carry-over from other donors' samples.

V is TRBV18 and J is TRBJ1-4; D possibly corresponds to TRBD1 (6 bases). Germline V lookup: CDR1 KGHSH, CDR2 LQKENI. CDR3 size: 17 residues. Trimming took off 0 bases at V and 1 base at J, with 12 bases between the two ends. CDR3 bases: TGTGCCAGCTCACCACCTACAGGGCGAAGAACTAATGAAAAACTGTTTTTT. It encodes CASSPPTGRRTNEKLFF.

This clone is medium-sized (0.01 to 0.1%). V gene TRBV10-2 combines with J gene TRBJ1-1; D may be TRBD1 (6 bases). Germline CDR1 and CDR2: WSHSY and SAAADI. V lost 10 bases and J lost 0, with 12 bases in between. This CDR3 region has 13 residues. CDR3 DNA: TGCGCCATTAAGGAGGGGGTGAACACTGAAGCTTTCTTT. It yields the protein CAIKEGVNTEAFF.

The rearrangement uses TRBV30 and TRBJ1-2; D ambiguous. Germline CDR1 and CDR2: GTSNPN and SVGIG (reference sequence). The CDR3 covers 15 residues. V lost 0 bases and J lost 2, with 13 bases in between. CDR3 in DNA: TGTGCCTGGAGTGTATGGGCAGTGGGGAACTATGGCTACACCTTC. Translated, it gives CAWSVWAVGNYGYTF. Full variable domain (missing parts from reference TRBV30 and TRBJ1-2): SQTIHQWPATLVQPVGSPLSLECTVEGTSNPNLYWYRQAAGRGLQLLFYSVGIGQISSEVPQNLSASRPQDRQFILSSKKLLLSDSGFYLCAWSVWAVGNYGYTFGSGTRLTVV.